These 13 T cell receptor beta chains were all obtained from the same sample, sequenced in a study of T-cell memory formation after mild COVID-19. TCRdb used MiXCR to reprocess the 5' RACE reads, holding one entry per CDR3 protein. The table shows 45,000 to 65,000 distinct CDR3 sequences, with over 7.5% occurring only once. Sequencing input: PBMCs or a T cell subset sorted from them (not recorded which). The receptors stem from a man aged 18-30 years who had mild COVID-19 (a few samples of this study predate the infection). Cell type and time point are not known.

This clonotype was picked up a small number of times. The V gene is TRBV18, the J gene TRBJ2-7, with 9 bases matching TRBD1. Germline loops: CDR1 KGHSH, CDR2 LQKENI. The CDR3 totals 14 residues. V was pared by 5 bases and J by 2 bases, with 4 bases of the junction left unmatched. The CDR3 DNA is TGTGCCAGCTCAAACAGGGGGCCCCCCTACGAGCAGTACTTC. Translation gives CASSNRGPPYEQYF.

Ten or more counts support this clonotype. The chain combines TRBV10-3 with TRBJ2-1; D remains ambiguous. With 7 bases removed from V and 5 bases from J, the gap between germline ends came to 12 bases. Germline values: CDR1 ENHRY, CDR2 SYGVKD. The CDR3 covers 13 residues. The CDR3 here is CAIKSGENNEQFF. Here the CDR3 DNA reads TGTGCCATCAAGTCTGGGGAAAACAATGAGCAGTTCTTC.

The chain joins TRBV6-2 or TRBV6-3 to TRBJ2-7; D gene unclear. Germline V gives CDR1 MNHEY, CDR2 SVGEGT. V shed 5 bases and J shed 2 bases, with 10 bases lying between them. The CDR3 totals 13 residues. The chain's CDR3 is CASSAYEAYEQYF. The CDR3 coding sequence is TGTGCCAGCAGTGCGTACGAAGCCTACGAGCAGTACTTC.

This clonotype has only a few counts. The rearrangement uses TRBV6-5 and TRBJ2-1, with D possibly TRBD2 on 5 matching bases. CDR1 MNHEY and CDR2 SVGAGI come from the germline V gene. V lost 4 bases and J lost 4, with 14 bases in between. The CDR3 extends over 15 amino acids. CDR3 residues: CASSSTGLAYNEQFF. CDR3 in DNA: TGTGCCAGCAGTTCTACCGGACTGGCTTACAATGAGCAGTTCTTC.

A single count supports this clonotype. V gene TRBV25-1 combines with J gene TRBJ1-4; no reliable D call. This CDR3 region has 13 residues. The V and J ends lost 5 bases and 7 bases respectively, with 11 bases between them. Germline V lookup: CDR1 MGHDK, CDR2 SYGVNS. CDR3 sequence (DNA): TGTGCCAGCAGTATCAGGTTGGGTGAAAAACTGTTTTTT. Residues: CASSIRLGEKLFF.

The chain uses TRBV7-3 and TRBJ2-1; 14 bases are shared with TRBD2. The CDR3 length is 15 residues. In germline, CDR1 is SGHTA, CDR2 FQGTGA. V dropped 5 bases and J dropped 9; count of bases not matched to a gene: 6. The DNA of the CDR3 is TGTGCCAGCAGCCTGTCCGGGACTAGCGGGGGTGAGCAGTTCTTC. Encoded protein: CASSLSGTSGGEQFF.

V and J are TRBV24-1 and TRBJ2-5; 14 bases line up with TRBD2. The ends lost 3 bases at V and 5 bases at J; junction bases unmatched: 7. Germline V gene lookup returns CDR1 KGHDR and CDR2 SFDVKD. The CDR3 consists of 17 residues. CDR3 DNA: TGTGCCACCAGTGATGGGGGGACTAGCGGGGGATGGGAGACCCAGTACTTC. Amino acids: CATSDGGTSGGWETQYF.

This clonotype appeared many times. The genes are TRBV7-9 and TRBJ2-3; D remains ambiguous. Deletions cut 2 bases from V and 2 bases from J, with 14 bases between. Looked up from germline, CDR1 is SEHNR and CDR2 is FQNEAQ (reference sequence). This CDR3 has 16 residues. The CDR3 spells CASSLLTLVYTDTQYF. The CDR3 DNA is TGTGCCAGCAGCTTACTGACACTCGTTTACACAGATACGCAGTATTTT.

The CDR3 here is CSASMFATNEKLFF. The CDR3 nucleotides are TGCAGTGCTAGTATGTTTGCAACTAATGAAAAACTGTTTTTT. The rearrangement links TRBV20-1 to TRBJ1-4; D is ambiguous. V lost 3 bases and J lost 0, with 8 bases in between. Germline-derived CDR1 and CDR2 are DFQATT and SNEGSKA (reference sequence). The CDR3 runs to 14 residues.

This clonotype was counted only a few times. The chain couples TRBV4-3 to TRBJ2-7; possibly TRBD1 for D (6 bases). V lost 1 base and J 3 bases, leaving 10 bases between the germline ends. CDR1 is LGHNA, CDR2 YSLEER, per germline. CDR3 size: 14 residues. The chain's CDR3 is CASSQGTANYEQYF. In nucleotides, the CDR3 is TGCGCCAGCAGCCAAGGGACAGCGAACTACGAGCAGTACTTC.

CDR3: CSAGRQGETQYF. The CDR3 region has the DNA TGCAGTGCTGGTAGACAGGGAGAGACCCAGTACTTC. This rearrangement joins TRBV20-1 to TRBJ2-5; 7 bases agree with TRBD1. CDR3 length: 12 amino acids. The V segment lost 5 bases and the J segment 4 bases; nucleotides outside the gene matches: 4. Per germline, CDR1 DFQATT and CDR2 SNEGSKA (reference sequence).

In this sample, this clonotype turned up a few times. The gene calls are TRBV7-2 and TRBJ1-6; D unresolved. This CDR3 has 13 residues. Trimming cost V 4 bases and J 11 bases, with 12 bases left between them. From germline, CDR1 is SGHTA and CDR2 FQGNSA. The CDR3 DNA reads TGTGCCAGCAGCTCCCGGACTCTTGCACCCCTCCACTTT. It yields the protein CASSSRTLAPLHF.

This chain connects TRBV5-1 to TRBJ1-6, with 7 bases identical to TRBD1. The CDR3 is 15 amino acids. V trimming: 6 bases; J trimming: 2 bases; junction bases outside the gene matches: 5. The V gene's germline CDR1 is SGHRS and CDR2 YFSETQ. Here the CDR3 reads CASTPQGAYNSPLHF. The CDR3 DNA reads as TGCGCCAGCACCCCTCAGGGGGCCTATAATTCACCCCTCCACTTT.